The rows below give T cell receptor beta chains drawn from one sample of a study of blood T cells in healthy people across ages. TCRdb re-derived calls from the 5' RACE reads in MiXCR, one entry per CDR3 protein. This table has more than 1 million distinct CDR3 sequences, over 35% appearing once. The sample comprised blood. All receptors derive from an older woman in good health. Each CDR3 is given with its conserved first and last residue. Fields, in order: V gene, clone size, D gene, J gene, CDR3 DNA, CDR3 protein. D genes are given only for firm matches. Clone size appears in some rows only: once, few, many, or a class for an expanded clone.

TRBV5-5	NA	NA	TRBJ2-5	TGTGCCAGCAGCCCACTGTGGACCCGCTCTGGGGGAGAGACCCAGTACTTC	CASSPLWTRSGGETQYF
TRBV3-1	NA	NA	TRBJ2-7	TGTGCCAGCAGCCAAAATAACAAGCAGTACTTC	CASSQNNKQYF
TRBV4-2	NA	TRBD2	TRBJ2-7	TGTGCCAGCAGCCAAGTCGATATTAAACTAGCGACCCCGGACAATGAGCAGTACTTC	CASSQVDIKLATPDNEQYF
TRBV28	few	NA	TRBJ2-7	TGTGCCAGCAGTTTATCGGCCAGTCAAGCTTCCTACGAGCAGTACTTC	CASSLSASQASYEQYF
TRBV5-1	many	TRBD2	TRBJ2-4	TGCGCCAGCAGTTACGGGACTAGCGGCAAAAACATTCAGTACTTC	CASSYGTSGKNIQYF
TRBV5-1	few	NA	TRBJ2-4	TGCGCCAGCAGCTTGACGTGGCAGGGAAAAAAAAACATTCAGTACTTC	CASSLTWQGKKNIQYF
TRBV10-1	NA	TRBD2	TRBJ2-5	TGCGCCGGCAGTGAGGAGACGACTAGCGGGAGGGCAGAGACCCAGTACTTC	CAGSEETTSGRAETQYF
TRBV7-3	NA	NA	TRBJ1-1	TGTGCCAGCAGCTTAGAGGGGTTCAGCGCTGAAGCTTTCTTT	CASSLEGFSAEAFF
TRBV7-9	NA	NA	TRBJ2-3	TGTGCCAGCGGCATTTCGTCTAGCACAGATACGCAGTATTTT	CASGISSSTDTQYF
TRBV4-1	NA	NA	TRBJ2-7	TGCGCCAGCAGCCAAGAACGGATTACAGGGAAGAATGAGCAGTACTTC	CASSQERITGKNEQYF
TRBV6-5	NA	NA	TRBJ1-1	TGTGCCAGCAGTTACCCAGCGGGGGCTGAAGCTTTCTTT	CASSYPAGAEAFF
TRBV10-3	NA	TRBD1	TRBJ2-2	TGTGCCATCAGGACAGGGGGCTCCGGGGAGCTGTTTTTT	CAIRTGGSGELFF
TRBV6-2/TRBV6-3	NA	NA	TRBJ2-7	TGTGCCAGCAGTTATCTGCAGGCTTCCTCCTACGAGCAGTACTTC	CASSYLQASSYEQYF
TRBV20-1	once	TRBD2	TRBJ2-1	TGCAGTGCCCCCACCACTAGCGGGAGATGGCATGAGCAGTTCTTC	CSAPTTSGRWHEQFF
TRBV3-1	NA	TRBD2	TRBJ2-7	TGTGCCAGCAGCCAAGATTCGGGAGGGCACGAGCAGTACTTC	CASSQDSGGHEQYF
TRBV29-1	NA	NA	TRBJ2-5	TGCAGCGGTCTAGAAGAGACCCAGTACTTT	CSGLEETQYF
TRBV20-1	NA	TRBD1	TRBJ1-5	TGCAGTGCCAGGGGGAGGGGCGGGGGGATTTATAGCAATCAGCCCCAGCATTTT	CSARGRGGGIYSNQPQHF
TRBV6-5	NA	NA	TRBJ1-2	TGTGCCAGCAGCAGAAAGGGACCCGGAGGGTATGGCTACACCTTC	CASSRKGPGGYGYTF
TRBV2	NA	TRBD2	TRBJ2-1	TGTGCCACCCCGGGACTAGCGGTTTACAATGAGCAGTTCTTC	CATPGLAVYNEQFF
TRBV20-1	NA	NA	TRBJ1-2	TGCAGTGCTTACCTCGGGGCTGGCTACACCTTC	CSAYLGAGYTF
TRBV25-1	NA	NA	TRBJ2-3	TGTGCCAGCAGTCCACCTCACCCGGACGGCCGTCGGTATTTT	CASSPPHPDGRRYF
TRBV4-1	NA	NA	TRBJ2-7	TGCGCCAGCAGCCTCAAGGAAAAACTCAGGGGATCCTCCTCCTACGAGCAGTACTTC	CASSLKEKLRGSSSYEQYF
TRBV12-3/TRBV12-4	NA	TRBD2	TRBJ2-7	TGTGCCAGCAGCACACTAGCGCTGAGCTCCTACAATGAGCAGTACTTC	CASSTLALSSYNEQYF
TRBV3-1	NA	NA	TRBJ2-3	TGTGCCAGCAGCCAAAATTACAGGGGAGGGAGTACGCAGTATTTT	CASSQNYRGGSTQYF
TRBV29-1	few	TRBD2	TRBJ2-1	TGCAGCGTTGAAGCTCGGCTAGCGGGGAGCTACAATGAGCAGTTCTTC	CSVEARLAGSYNEQFF
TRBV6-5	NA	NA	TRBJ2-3	TGTGCCAGCAGCCGCGGGGCCCCTCCGACAGATACGCAGTATTTT	CASSRGAPPTDTQYF
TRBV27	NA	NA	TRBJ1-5	TGTGCCAGCGGCTCTAGCAATCAGCCCCAGCATTTT	CASGSSNQPQHF
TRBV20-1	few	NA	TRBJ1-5	TGCAGTGCTCCCCAGGGGTTAGGTCAGCCCCAGCATTTT	CSAPQGLGQPQHF
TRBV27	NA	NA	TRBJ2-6	TGTGCCGGTCGCTCTTTTGGGGCCAACGTCCTGACTTTC	CAGRSFGANVLTF
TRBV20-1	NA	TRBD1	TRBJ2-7	TGCAGTGCAACGGGACAGGGCTTATTGGAGCAGTACTTC	CSATGQGLLEQYF
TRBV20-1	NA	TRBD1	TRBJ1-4	TGCAGTGCTAGGGCCCTTGGGGGGGACAGCGCTGAAAAACTGTTTTTT	CSARALGGDSAEKLFF
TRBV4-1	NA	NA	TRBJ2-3	TGCGCCAGCAGCCAATATCTCACAGATACGCAGTATTTT	CASSQYLTDTQYF
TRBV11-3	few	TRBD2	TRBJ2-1	TGTGCCAGCAGCTTAGGGAGTAGCGGGAGCTGGAATGAGCAGTTCTTC	CASSLGSSGSWNEQFF
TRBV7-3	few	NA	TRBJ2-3	TGTGCCAGCAGCTTAGTCACCTTTTTTGATACGCAGTATTTT	CASSLVTFFDTQYF
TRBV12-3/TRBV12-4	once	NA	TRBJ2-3	TGTGCCAGCAGTTTATTTGGGATCTTCCGGGGACGGGGCACAGATACGCAGTATTTT	CASSLFGIFRGRGTDTQYF
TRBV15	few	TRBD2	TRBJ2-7	TGTGCCACCAGCAGAGATCGTCCTAGCGGGACCTACGAGCAGTACTTC	CATSRDRPSGTYEQYF